Presented here are 21 T cell receptor beta chains from one specimen sequenced in a study of shared clonotypes between healthy human individuals. Clones were sequenced by immunoSEQ multiplex PCR, and TCRdb holds only the in-frame ones, with some missing. Of roughly 760,000 clones in the sample, less than 85% are singletons; the top ten hold 1.7%. The sample taken for sequencing was memory CD4+ T cells sorted from blood. Documented subset: CD45RA-negative fraction. The receptors here all came from a woman younger than 45 in good health.

Written as DNA, the CDR3 is TGTGCCAGCTCACCTAGTTCGAATACGCAGTATTTT. Translated: CASSPSSNTQYF. The rearrangement uses TRBV18 and TRBJ2-3; D is undetermined. CDR1 KGHSH and CDR2 LQKENI come from the germline V gene. This CDR3 is 12 amino acids long. V lost 3 bases and J 7 bases, leaving 8 bases between the germline ends.

The chain couples TRBV5-1 to TRBJ2-1; 7 nucleotides line up with TRBD2. V shed 0 bases, J shed 5 bases, and the junction held 2 bases outside the gene matches. The CDR3 has 14 residues. Germline V gene lookup returns CDR1 SGHRS and CDR2 YFSETQ. The CDR3 loop is CASSLGDYHNEQFF. The DNA of the CDR3 is TGCGCCAGCAGCTTGGGGGACTACCACAATGAGCAGTTCTTC.

V usage is TRBV7-9 and J usage is TRBJ1-2, with D tentatively TRBD1 (5 bases). Per germline, CDR1 SEHNR and CDR2 FQNEAQ (reference sequence). The CDR3 totals 14 residues. Trimming cost V 2 bases and J 2 bases, with 9 bases left between them. In DNA form, the CDR3 reads TGTGCCAGCAGCTTATCAGAGGGGAACTATGGCTACACCTTC. It yields the protein CASSLSEGNYGYTF.

The chain recombines TRBV27 with TRBJ2-3; D is ambiguous. The CDR3 extends over 13 amino acids. CDR1 is MNHEY, CDR2 SMNVEV, per germline (reference sequence). The ends were cut back, 3 bases at V and 6 bases at J, with 10 bases in the middle. The CDR3 sequence is CASSLSNGDTQYF. The CDR3 bases are TGTGCCAGCAGTTTGAGCAATGGGGATACGCAGTATTTT.

V is TRBV30 and J is TRBJ1-2, with 10 bases identical to TRBD1. Trimming at V came to 2 bases and at J to 6 bases, leaving 3 bases not matched to a gene. CDR1 GTSNPN and CDR2 SVGIG come from the germline V gene (reference sequence). This CDR3 has 13 residues. The CDR3 here is CAWSQDRGNGYTF. Written as DNA, the CDR3 is TGTGCCTGGAGTCAGGACAGGGGGAATGGCTACACCTTC.

The V gene is TRBV14, the J gene TRBJ2-7, with D maybe TRBD1 (6 bases). V was pared by 8 bases and J by 3 bases, with 20 bases between. Germline CDR1 and CDR2: SGHDN and FVKESK. This CDR3 spans 15 amino acids. The CDR3 protein is CASRTSTGSNYEQYF. For the CDR3, the DNA is TGTGCCAGCCGTACCTCGACAGGTTCTAACTACGAGCAGTACTTC.

This chain uses TRBV5-4 with TRBJ2-2, with TRBD2 identical over 14 bases. Germline V lookup: CDR1 SGHNT, CDR2 YYREEE (reference sequence). CDR3 length: 17 amino acids. Germline trimming cut 4 bases from V and 6 bases from J; bases unmatched to any gene: 8. Here the CDR3 reads CASSPTGTSGRSGELFF. The CDR3 nucleotides read TGTGCCAGCAGCCCGACCGGGACTAGCGGGAGATCCGGGGAGCTGTTTTTT.

This clone occurred a few times. This chain joins TRBV7-2 and TRBJ1-2, with 8 bases matching TRBD1. J lost 2 bases, V lost 1 base, and 3 bases had no gene match. The CDR3 has 15 residues. From germline, CDR1 is SGHTA and CDR2 FQGNSA. The CDR3 coding sequence is TGTGCCAGCAGCTTAGGACGGACAGGGAACTATGGCTACACCTTC. It encodes CASSLGRTGNYGYTF.

V usage is TRBV5-1 and J usage is TRBJ2-7, with D uncertain. Germline CDR1 is SGHRS and CDR2 is YFSETQ. This CDR3 spans 14 amino acids. Between the trimmed V and J ends, which lost 0 bases and 0 bases, there was a span of 7 bases. CDR3 region: CASSLVLDSYEQYF. DNA of the CDR3: TGCGCCAGCAGCTTGGTTCTAGACTCCTACGAGCAGTACTTC.

The chain couples TRBV19 to TRBJ1-1; unclear D gene. Germline CDR1 is LNHDA and CDR2 is SQIVND (reference sequence). The CDR3 has 13 residues. V gave up 5 bases and J gave up 4 bases, with 11 bases separating them. CDR3 region: CASSQVAGTEAFF. The CDR3 bases are TGTGCCAGTAGTCAGGTGGCTGGCACTGAAGCTTTCTTT.

The chain has TRBV5-1 and TRBJ1-2, with D maybe TRBD1 (5 bases). Trimming took 0 bases from V and 0 from J, leaving 12 bases between them. The CDR3 has 16 amino acids. Per the germline V gene, CDR1 is SGHRS and CDR2 is YFSETQ. The CDR3 protein is CASSLGQLAPNYGYTF. The CDR3 DNA reads as TGCGCCAGCAGCTTGGGACAGCTAGCGCCTAACTATGGCTACACCTTC.

Concerning this clone: The sample holds other DNA sequences that translate to the same CDR3. The CDR3 DNA is TGTGCCAGCAGCTTAGATACTCTTAGCAATCAGCCCCAGCATTTT. Its translation: CASSLDTLSNQPQHF. V usage is TRBV7-2 and J usage is TRBJ1-5; D ambiguous. Trimming left V 1 base short and J 0 bases short, with 7 bases between. This CDR3 has 15 residues. Germline loops: CDR1 SGHTA, CDR2 FQGNSA.

As for this clone: Other DNA sequences within the sample encode an identical CDR3. The chain combines TRBV7-3 with TRBJ1-1; D is unclear. With 1 base removed from V and 2 bases from J, the gap between germline ends came to 5 bases. This CDR3 contains 13 residues. Germline CDR1 reads SGHTA; CDR2 reads FQGTGA. The CDR3: CASSLRENTEAFF. The CDR3 region has the DNA TGTGCCAGCAGCTTAAGAGAAAACACTGAAGCTTTCTTT. Full variable domain (missing parts from reference TRBV7-3 and TRBJ1-1): GAGVSQTPSNKVTEKGKYVELRCDPISGHTALYWYRQSLGQGPEFLIYFQGTGAADDSGLPNDRFFAVRPEGSVSTLKIQRTERGDSAVYLCASSLRENTEAFFGQGTRLTVV.

V gene TRBV7-8 combines with J gene TRBJ1-3; possible D gene TRBD1, 6 bases. Per germline, CDR1 SGHVS and CDR2 FQNEAQ. The CDR3 is made up of 14 amino acids. Trimming took off 4 bases at V and 5 bases at J, with 12 bases between the two ends. CDR3 amino acids: CASSYIQGRNTIYF. CDR3 nucleotides: TGTGCCAGCAGCTATATCCAGGGGCGAAACACCATATATTTT.

The chain combines TRBV7-7 with TRBJ2-2; 7 bases match TRBD1. This CDR3 is 14 amino acids long. V shed 5 bases, J shed 7 bases, and the junction held 7 bases outside the gene matches. Germline V gene sequence: CDR1 SSHAT, CDR2 FNYEAQ (reference sequence). The CDR3 region has the DNA TGTGCCAGCAGCCGAAGGGGGCTCGGCGGGGAGCTGTTTTTT. This gives the protein CASSRRGLGGELFF.

This clone was recorded only once. This chain uses TRBV11-2 with TRBJ2-3; 9 bases are a match to TRBD2. From germline, CDR1 is SGHAT and CDR2 FQNNGV. The CDR3 covers 15 residues. J was trimmed by 5 bases and V by 3 bases; bases with no gene match: 6. Here the CDR3 reads CASSFIAGVKDTQYF. The CDR3 nucleotides read TGTGCCAGCAGCTTCATAGCGGGAGTGAAAGATACGCAGTATTTT.

This clone was seen just once. This rearrangement joins TRBV6-5 to TRBJ1-3; 7 bases map to TRBD1. With V trimmed by 6 bases and J by 7 bases, 6 bases remained unmatched. Germline values: CDR1 MNHEY, CDR2 SVGAGI. The CDR3 extends over 13 amino acids. The CDR3 sequence: CASRKDRANTIYF. CDR3 bases: TGTGCCAGCAGGAAAGACAGGGCTAACACCATATATTTT.

The chain joins TRBV27 to TRBJ2-6; unclear D gene. The germline CDR1 and CDR2 sequences are MNHEY and SMNVEV (reference sequence). The CDR3 runs to 17 residues. V dropped 2 bases and J dropped 2 bases, with 13 bases sitting between them. CDR3 nucleotide sequence: TGTGCCAGCAGTTTAGCGTTCGGAAGTACTGGGGCCAACGTCCTGACTTTC. Translating gives CASSLAFGSTGANVLTF.

This clone has just a few counts. This chain links TRBV5-1 with TRBJ2-1, with 11 bases that match TRBD1. Germline V gene sequence: CDR1 SGHRS, CDR2 YFSETQ. The CDR3 extends over 14 amino acids. The junction had 6 bases not matched to a gene; V was cut back by 3 bases and J by 10 bases. The CDR3 protein is CASSSGTGGQEQFF. The CDR3 coding sequence is TGCGCCAGCAGCTCCGGGACAGGGGGTCAGGAGCAGTTCTTC. The full variable domain, completed using reference TRBV5-1 and TRBJ2-1, is KAGVTQTPRYLIKTRGQQVTLSCSPISGHRSVSWYQQTPGQGLQFLFEYFSETQRNKGNFPGRFSGRQFSNSRSEMNVSTLELGDSALYLCASSSGTGGQEQFFGPGTRLTVL.

The chain uses TRBV5-1 and TRBJ2-3; 8 bases agree with TRBD1. The CDR3 totals 16 residues. After removal of 4 bases from V and 0 bases from J, the junction contained 7 bases not matched to a gene. Germline V gives CDR1 SGHRS, CDR2 YFSETQ. The CDR3 DNA reads TGCGCCAGCAGCCCGGGACAGGAGGCTAGCACAGATACGCAGTATTTT. Translated: CASSPGQEASTDTQYF.

The CDR3 coding sequence is TGCAGCGTTGGATTAACTGGATCCCACGAGCAGTACTTC. Amino acids: CSVGLTGSHEQYF. V is TRBV29-1 and J is TRBJ2-7, with D unclear. There are 13 residues in the CDR3. Germline V CDR1 and CDR2: SQVTM, ANQGSEA. Trimming left V 4 bases short and J 5 bases short, with 15 bases between.